The 4 T cell receptor beta chains reported below all come from one sample, sequenced in a study of T cell responses to AZD1222 COVID-19 vaccine. Libraries were prepared by immunoSEQ multiplex PCR; TCRdb keeps only in-frame clonotypes and omits some of them. The sample holds 80,000 to 100,000 clones; around 90% are singletons and the top ten take approximately 12%. This specimen was peripheral blood, taken on day 0 of AZD1222 vaccination. Receptors were obtained from an adult in good health.

The chain recombines TRBV6-1 with TRBJ2-7; D is unresolved. The CDR3 is 14 amino acids. CDR1 and CDR2 from the germline V gene are MNHNS and SASEGT. V gave up 3 bases and J gave up 5 bases, with 14 bases separating them. CDR3 DNA: TGTGCCAGCAGTGACGGCCTCCCCCGAGACGAGCAGTACTTC. As protein: CASSDGLPRDEQYF.

The J gene is TRBJ1-1, the V gene TRBV18, with 7 bases lining up with TRBD1. This CDR3 comprises 15 residues. Trimming at V came to 0 bases and at J to 4 bases, leaving 5 bases not matched to a gene. Germline CDR1 and CDR2: KGHSH and LQKENI. The CDR3 nucleotides are TGTGCCAGCTCACCACCGACAGGGCGGGGCACTGAAGCTTTCTTT. Residues: CASSPPTGRGTEAFF.

This sequence joins TRBV7-9 and TRBJ1-2, with a tentative D call TRBD1 (5 bases). The germline V and J ends were trimmed by 5 bases and 4 bases, with 14 bases remaining between them. From germline, CDR1 is SEHNR and CDR2 FQNEAQ (reference sequence). There are 14 residues in the CDR3. CDR3 coding DNA: TGTGCCAGCAGCCATCCGGGACCGCTCTATGGCTACACCTTC. Its translation is CASSHPGPLYGYTF.

This clone was seen a few times. The rearrangement uses TRBV7-9 and TRBJ1-4; D not resolved. Trimming took 5 bases from V and 4 from J, leaving 14 bases between them. CDR1 and CDR2 from the germline V gene are SEHNR and FQNEAQ (reference sequence). The CDR3 runs to 15 residues. CDR3 loop: CASSLKQDFNEKLFF. In DNA form, the CDR3 reads TGTGCCAGCAGCCTAAAACAAGATTTTAATGAAAAACTGTTTTTT. Full variable domain (outside the CDR3, taken from reference TRBV7-9 and TRBJ1-4): DTGVSQNPRHKITKRGQNVTFRCDPISEHNRLYWYRQTLGQGPEFLTYFQNEAQLEKSRLLSDRFSAERPKGSFSTLEIQRTEQGDSAMYLCASSLKQDFNEKLFFGSGTQLSVL.